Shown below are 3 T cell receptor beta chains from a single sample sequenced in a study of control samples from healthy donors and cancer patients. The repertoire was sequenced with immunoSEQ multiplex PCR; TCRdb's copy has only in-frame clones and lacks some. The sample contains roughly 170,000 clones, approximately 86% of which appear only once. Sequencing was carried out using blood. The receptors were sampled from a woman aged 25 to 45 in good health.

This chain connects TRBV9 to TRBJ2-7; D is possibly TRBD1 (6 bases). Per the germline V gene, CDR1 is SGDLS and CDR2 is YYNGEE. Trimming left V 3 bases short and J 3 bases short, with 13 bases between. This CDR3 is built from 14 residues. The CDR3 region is CASSGGTFSYEQYF. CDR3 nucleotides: TGTGCCAGCAGCGGAGGGACATTCAGCTACGAGCAGTACTTC.

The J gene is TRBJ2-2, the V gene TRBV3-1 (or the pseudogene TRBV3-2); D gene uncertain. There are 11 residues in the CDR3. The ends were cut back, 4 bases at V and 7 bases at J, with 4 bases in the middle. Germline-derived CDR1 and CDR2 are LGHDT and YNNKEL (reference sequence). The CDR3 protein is CASSRIGELFF. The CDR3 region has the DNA TGTGCCAGCAGCCGGATCGGGGAGCTGTTTTTT.

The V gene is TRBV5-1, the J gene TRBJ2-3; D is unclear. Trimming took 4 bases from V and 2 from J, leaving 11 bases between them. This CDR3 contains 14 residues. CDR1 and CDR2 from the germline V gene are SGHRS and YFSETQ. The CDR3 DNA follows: TGCGCCAGCAGCCCAACTATGTCCACAGATACGCAGTATTTT. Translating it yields CASSPTMSTDTQYF.